Below, 8 T cell receptor beta chains from the same sample are listed, as sequenced in a study of cytomegalovirus exposure and HLA in healthy donors. PCR amplification relied on 60 Vbeta primers (plus 13 Jbeta primers). TCRdb's table, derived via immunoSEQ multiplex PCR, lists solely in-frame clones and lacks some. This table has over 75,000 clones, roughly two thirds appearing once. Sequenced: PBMCs. These receptors were obtained from a human donor in good health.

The J gene is TRBJ2-7, the V gene TRBV4-3; D ambiguous. V dropped 0 bases and J dropped 4 bases, with 10 bases sitting between them. This CDR3 region has 14 residues. The V gene's germline CDR1 is LGHNA and CDR2 YSLEER. As DNA, the CDR3 is TGCGCCAGCAGCCAAGATCCGAAGGAGTACGAGCAGTACTTC. This codes for CASSQDPKEYEQYF.

This clone has a handful of counts. This chain joins TRBV18 and TRBJ2-5; weak D call: TRBD2 (5 bases). The CDR3 runs to 14 residues. Trimming shortened V by 2 bases and J by 5 bases, and 12 bases separated the two germline ends. CDR1 is KGHSH, CDR2 LQKENI, per germline. The CDR3 region is CASSPYGLEETQYF. CDR3 nucleotide sequence: TGTGCCAGCTCACCATATGGACTCGAGGAGACCCAGTACTTC. The entire variable domain, with the rest obtained from reference TRBV18 and TRBJ2-5, is as follows: NAGVMQNPRHLVRRRGQEARLRCSPMKGHSHVYWYRQLPEEGLKFMVYLQKENIIDESGMPKERFSAEFPKEGPSILRIQQVVRGDSAAYFCASSPYGLEETQYFGPGTRLLVL.

The rearrangement links TRBV9 to TRBJ2-3; TRBD2 matches 9 bases. The length of the CDR3 is 16 residues. The ends lost 0 bases at V and 2 bases at J; junction bases unmatched: 4. The germline gives CDR1 SGDLS, CDR2 YYNGEE. The CDR3 DNA reads TGTGCCAGCAGCGTAGGACTAGCGGTTACCACAGATACGCAGTATTTT. Residues: CASSVGLAVTTDTQYF.

The rearrangement uses TRBV15 and TRBJ1-5; weak D call: TRBD1 (5 bases). Germline loops: CDR1 LNHNV, CDR2 YYDKDF (reference sequence). The CDR3 loop spans 15 amino acids. V gave up 5 bases and J gave up 4 bases, with 15 bases separating them. The CDR3, as DNA: TGTGCCACCAGCCTGGACAAGGGGAAAAATCAGCCCCAGCATTTT. Amino acid sequence: CATSLDKGKNQPQHF.

The V call is TRBV19, the J call TRBJ1-5; D is possibly TRBD1 (5 bases). V dropped 3 bases and J dropped 6 bases, with 9 bases sitting between them. Germline V gene data show CDR1 as LNHDA and CDR2 as SQIVND (reference sequence). The CDR3 length is 13 residues. CDR3 nucleotides: TGTGCCAGTAGTATCGCGGGGGGTCAGCCCCAGCATTTT. It specifies CASSIAGGQPQHF.

V and J are TRBV29-1 and TRBJ2-7; maybe TRBD1 (5 bases). Looked up from germline, CDR1 is SQVTM and CDR2 is ANQGSEA. This CDR3 comprises 13 residues. V was trimmed by 3 bases and J by 5 bases, leaving 14 bases between them. The CDR3 here is CSVDAGIRHEQYF. CDR3 nucleotide sequence: TGCAGCGTTGACGCAGGGATCAGGCACGAGCAGTACTTC.

Only one count was recorded for this clone. This chain joins TRBV5-1 and TRBJ1-6; TRBD1 agrees at 8 bases. V was pared by 2 bases and J by 10 bases, with 5 bases of the junction left unmatched. The CDR3 contains 14 residues. CDR1 is SGHRS, CDR2 YFSETQ, per germline. CDR3 nucleotides: TGCGCCAGCAGCTTAGGGACAGGTGAATCACCCCTCCACTTT. Its translation is CASSLGTGESPLHF.

This clone came up once. The chain combines TRBV18 with TRBJ1-2; TRBD1 aligns across 8 bases. This CDR3 has 16 residues. The germline V gene encodes CDR1 KGHSH and CDR2 LQKENI. Trimming at V came to 2 bases and at J to 4 bases, leaving 9 bases not matched to a gene. The CDR3 reads CASSPSQGASGYGYTF. In nucleotides, the CDR3 is TGTGCCAGCTCACCATCCCAGGGGGCCTCGGGCTATGGCTACACCTTC.